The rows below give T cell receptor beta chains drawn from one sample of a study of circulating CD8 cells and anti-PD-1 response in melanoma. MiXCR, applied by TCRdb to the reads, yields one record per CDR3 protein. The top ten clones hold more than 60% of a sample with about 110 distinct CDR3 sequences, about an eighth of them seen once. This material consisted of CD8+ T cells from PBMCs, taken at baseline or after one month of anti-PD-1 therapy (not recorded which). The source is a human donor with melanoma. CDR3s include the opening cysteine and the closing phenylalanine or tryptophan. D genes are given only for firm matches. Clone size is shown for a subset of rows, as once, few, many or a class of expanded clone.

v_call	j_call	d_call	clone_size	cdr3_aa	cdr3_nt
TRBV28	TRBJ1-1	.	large	CASSLLWGNTEAFF	TGTGCCAGCAGTTTATTGTGGGGGAACACTGAAGCTTTCTTT
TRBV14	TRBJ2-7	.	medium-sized	CASSLNYEQYF	TGTGCCAGCAGCCTAAACTACGAGCAGTACTTC
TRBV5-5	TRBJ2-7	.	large	CASSLAGGDYEQYF	TGTGCCAGCAGCTTGGCCGGGGGTGACTACGAGCAGTACTTC
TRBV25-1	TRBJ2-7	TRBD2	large	CASKKAGDPYEQYF	TGTGCCAGCAAGAAGGCGGGAGATCCCTACGAGCAGTACTTC
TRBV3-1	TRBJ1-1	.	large	CGSSQDIGETMNTEAFF	TGTGGCAGCAGCCAAGATATTGGGGAGACCATGAACACTGAAGCTTTCTTT
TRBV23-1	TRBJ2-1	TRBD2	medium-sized	CASSPSSGRASSQFF	TGCGCCAGCAGCCCATCTAGCGGGAGGGCCAGTAGTCAGTTCTTC
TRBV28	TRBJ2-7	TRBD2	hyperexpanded	CASIPGTSESSEQYF	TGTGCCAGCATCCCCGGGACTAGCGAGTCGAGCGAGCAGTACTTC
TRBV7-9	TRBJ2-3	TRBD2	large	CASSFETSFTGTDTQYF	TGTGCCAGCAGCTTTGAGACTAGCTTTACCGGCACAGATACGCAGTATTTT
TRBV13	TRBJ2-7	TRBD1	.	CASSSGTGGAWQYF	TGTGCCAGCAGCTCCGGGACAGGGGGCGCGTGGCAGTACTTC
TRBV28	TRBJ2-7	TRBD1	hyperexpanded	CASSWDSASSYEQYF	TGTGCCAGCAGTTGGGACAGCGCCTCTTCCTACGAGCAGTACTTC
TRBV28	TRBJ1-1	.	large	CASSLFGGNTEAFF	TGTGCCAGCAGTTTATTCGGGGGGAACACTGAAGCTTTCTTT
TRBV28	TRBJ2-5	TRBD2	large	CASTLLAGVGETQYF	TGTGCCAGCACCCTACTAGCGGGGGTAGGAGAGACCCAGTACTTC
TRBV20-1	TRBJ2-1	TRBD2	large	CSAGLAGESDEQFF	TGCAGTGCTGGACTAGCGGGAGAATCCGATGAGCAGTTCTTC
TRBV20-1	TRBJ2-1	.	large	CSASQFGGPSYNEQFF	TGCAGTGCTAGTCAGTTCGGGGGCCCGTCCTACAATGAGCAGTTCTTC
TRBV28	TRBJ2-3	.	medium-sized	CASRPVGTLFGTDTQYF	TGTGCCAGCAGACCGGTAGGGACTCTGTTTGGCACAGATACGCAGTATTTT
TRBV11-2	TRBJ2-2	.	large	CASSLMRNTGELFF	TGTGCCAGCAGCTTAATGAGGAACACCGGGGAGCTGTTTTTT
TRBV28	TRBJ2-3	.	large	CASTPPRGTQYF	TGTGCCAGCACCCCCCCGAGGGGTACGCAGTATTTT
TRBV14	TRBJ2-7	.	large	CASSQDVHGSYEQYF	TGTGCCAGCAGCCAAGATGTGCACGGGTCCTACGAGCAGTACTTC
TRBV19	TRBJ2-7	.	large	CASSITTGYEQYF	TGTGCCAGTAGTATAACAACAGGGTACGAGCAGTACTTC
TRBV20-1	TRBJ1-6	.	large	CSARDRLESSPLHF	TGCAGTGCTAGAGATAGGCTGGAAAGCTCACCCCTCCACTTT
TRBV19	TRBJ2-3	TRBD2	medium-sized	CASSIGLAGSDTQYF	TGTGCCAGTAGTATTGGGCTAGCGGGATCAGATACGCAGTATTTT
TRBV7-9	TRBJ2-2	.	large	CASSHRANTGELFF	TGTGCCAGCAGCCACAGGGCGAACACCGGGGAGCTGTTTTTT
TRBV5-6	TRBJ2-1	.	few	CASSLQATVNNEQFF	TGTGCCAGCAGCTTGCAGGCGACTGTGAACAATGAGCAGTTCTTC